This T cell receptor beta chain was retrieved from a study of T-cell memory formation after mild COVID-19. Study overall: There were largely donor-specific TCR clusters.

TCRdb re-called the 5' RACE reads through MiXCR, storing one row per CDR3 protein. Here the sample spans about 440,000 distinct CDR3 sequences, about 20% being singletons. This TCR derives from an adult woman who had mild COVID-19 (a few samples of this study predate the infection). Cell type and time point are not known. The sample was PBMCs or a T cell subset sorted from them (not recorded which).

CDR3 region: CSARDPGLAGIYEQYF. For the CDR3, the DNA is TGCAGTGCTAGAGATCCGGGACTAGCGGGGATTTACGAGCAGTACTTC. The chain uses TRBV20-1 and TRBJ2-7, with 13 bases matching TRBD2. Germline V lookup: CDR1 DFQATT, CDR2 SNEGSKA (reference sequence). Trimming took 0 bases from V and 4 from J; bases not matched to a gene: 6. This CDR3 is built from 16 residues.